This entry lists 8 T cell receptor beta chains sequenced from one sample in a study of molecular identifiers for immune sequencing clone quantification. TCRdb used MiXCR to reprocess the PCR reads, holding one entry per CDR3 protein. Of about 500,000 distinct CDR3 sequences listed, roughly 26% are singletons. The sequenced sample was naive CD8+ T cells from blood, with Jurkat cell RNA spiked in. Subset denoted: FACS-sorted CD8+CD4-CCR7+CD45RA+ naive T cells. These receptors were obtained from a human donor in good health. Some libraries in this study had Jurkat cell RNA spiked in.

This clonotype was detected a few times. This sequence joins TRBV19 and TRBJ1-6; D unresolved. CDR1 and CDR2 from the germline V gene are LNHDA and SQIVND (reference sequence). The CDR3 runs 14 residues. V gave up 6 bases and J gave up 4 bases, with 10 bases separating them. Written as DNA, the CDR3 is TGTGCCAGTAGGCAAGAAAATTATAATTCACCCCTCCACTTT. Translating gives CASRQENYNSPLHF.

This clonotype was recorded a few times. The chain recombines TRBV11-3 with TRBJ2-1, with a weak D call TRBD2 (5 bases). The CDR3 has 15 residues. The V gene lost 6 bases and the J gene lost 0 bases, with 12 bases spanning the gap. Germline assignment: CDR1 SGHNT and CDR2 YENEEA. The CDR3 protein is CASSKPGSSYNEQFF. CDR3 bases: TGTGCCAGCAGTAAACCGGGAAGCTCCTACAATGAGCAGTTCTTC.

This clonotype has just a few counts. The chain uses TRBV13 and TRBJ2-7; no reliable D call. V gave up 5 bases and J gave up 2 bases, with 10 bases separating them. Germline V gene sequence: CDR1 PRHDT, CDR2 FYEKMQ (reference sequence). This CDR3 comprises 13 residues. DNA for the CDR3: TGTGCCAGCAGCCCCCTCCTGGCCTACGAGCAGTACTTC. Its protein is CASSPLLAYEQYF.

The V and J genes are TRBV6-2 or TRBV6-3 and TRBJ2-7; 8 bases agree with TRBD1. Germline trimming cut 4 bases from V and 10 bases from J; bases unmatched to any gene: 6. Germline V gene lookup returns CDR1 MNHEY and CDR2 SVGEGT. This CDR3 contains 12 residues. CDR3 sequence reads: CASSCPRGLQYF. The CDR3 nucleotides read TGTGCCAGCAGTTGCCCCAGGGGGCTACAGTACTTC.

The table lists this clonotype with a few counts. This sequence joins TRBV7-8 and TRBJ2-1, with unresolved D. The CDR3 spans 15 residues. The V gene's germline CDR1 is SGHVS and CDR2 FQNEAQ. V was trimmed by 5 bases and J by 0 bases, leaving 11 bases between them. DNA of the CDR3: TGTGCCAGCAGCGAGGACGGTAGCTCCTACAATGAGCAGTTCTTC. It translates to CASSEDGSSYNEQFF. The variable domain in full, with the rest retrieved from reference TRBV7-8 and TRBJ2-1, is GAGVSQSPRYKVAKRGQDVALRCDPISGHVSLFWYQQALGQGPEFLTYFQNEAQLDKSGLPSDRFFAERPEGSVSTLKIQRTQQEDSAVYLCASSEDGSSYNEQFFGPGTRLTVL.

The chain employs TRBV12-3 or TRBV12-4 and TRBJ2-1; the match to TRBD2 covers 10 bases. The CDR3 extends over 16 amino acids. V lost 1 base and J lost 7; bases outside the gene matches: 7. The CDR3 nucleotides read TGTGCCAGCAGTTTAGTCTTAGCGGGGGGTCTGAATGAGCAGTTCTTC. Translating it yields CASSLVLAGGLNEQFF.

This chain uses TRBV30 with TRBJ1-6; D unclear. Germline V gene lookup returns CDR1 GTSNPN and CDR2 SVGIG (reference sequence). The CDR3 consists of 14 residues. V was trimmed by 3 bases and J by 8 bases, leaving 14 bases between them. This CDR3 is CAWSLGSWDSPLHF. CDR3 in DNA: TGTGCCTGGAGCCTAGGATCTTGGGATTCACCCCTCCACTTT.

This clonotype was seen at least ten times. This chain uses TRBV29-1 with TRBJ2-7; the D gene could be TRBD1 or TRBD2 (5 bases each). Germline V gene data show CDR1 as SQVTM and CDR2 as ANQGSEA. This CDR3 contains 13 residues. V was cut by 6 bases and J by 1 base, with 13 bases left in between. As DNA, the CDR3 is TGCAGCGTAATTTCGGGACGGTCCTACGAGCAGTACTTC. It specifies CSVISGRSYEQYF.